The 4 T cell receptor beta chains below come from one sample, sequenced in a study of T cell clusters in autoimmune cytopenias. TRB was amplified by touch-down multiplex PCR, primer pools A and B combined. One entry per CDR3 protein, without DNA, is what TCRdb gives after re-calling the multiplex PCR reads. This sample lists approximately 7,800 distinct CDR3 sequences; its ten largest clones have 4.7%. TRB was amplified from about 260 ng of peripheral blood genomic DNA per sample. Source material: peripheral blood. Receptors originate from a human donor with an autoimmune cytopenia or autoimmune hepatitis (not recorded which).

This rearrangement joins TRBV29-1 to TRBJ1-6; TCRdb designates TRBD1, a call that cannot be tested without DNA. This CDR3 is 12 amino acids long. Germline V lookup: CDR1 SQVTM, CDR2 ANQGSEA. CDR3 in amino acids: CSGRTGGGPLHF.

According to its frequency, this clonotype is medium-sized (0.01 to 0.1%). J is TRBJ2-5 and V is TRBV30; TCRdb indicates TRBD1, and absent DNA this call remains unverified. From germline, CDR1 is GTSNPN and CDR2 SVGIG (reference sequence). The length of the CDR3 is 13 residues. CDR3 amino acids: CAFLGQHFGTQYF.

The V and J genes are TRBV20-1 and TRBJ2-3; TCRdb outputs TRBD1, but without DNA this stays unchecked. Germline loops: CDR1 DFQATT, CDR2 SNEGSKA (reference sequence). The CDR3 extends over 20 amino acids. The CDR3 sequence: CSARLYPVTGGAGSADTQYF.

Measured by frequency, this clonotype is medium-sized. The chain joins TRBV7-9 to TRBJ1-6. The CDR3 runs 14 residues. Per germline, CDR1 SEHNR and CDR2 FQNEAQ (reference sequence). The CDR3 region is CASSLRVSNSPLHF.